Listed here are 30 T cell receptor beta chains from one sample, sequenced in a study of OX40 agonist ivuxolimab in advanced cancers. Measured with immunoSEQ multiplex PCR; TCRdb has only the in-frame clones, and not every one. The top ten hold approximately 1% of the sample, which has under 90,000 clones, around 87% seen once. Sequences were derived from CD4+ or CD8+ T cells sorted from blood, sampled in a trial of the OX40 agonist ivuxolimab. Receptor source: an adult with an advanced solid tumor such as melanoma, head and neck, liver or kidney cancer.

The gene calls are TRBV5-4 and TRBJ2-1, with 10 bases that match TRBD2. V gave up 3 bases and J gave up 7 bases; unmatched junction bases: 7. Germline V CDR1 and CDR2: SGHNT, YYREEE (reference sequence). The CDR3 runs to 15 residues. This CDR3 reads CASSSASGSGNEQFF. The CDR3 DNA is TGTGCCAGCAGCTCCGCTAGCGGGAGTGGGAATGAGCAGTTCTTC. The entire variable domain, with the rest obtained from reference TRBV5-4 and TRBJ2-1, is as follows: ETGVTQSPTHLIKTRGQQVTLRCSSQSGHNTVSWYQQALGQGPQFIFQYYREEENGRGNFPPRFSGLQFPNYSSELNVNALELDDSALYLCASSSASGSGNEQFFGPGTRLTVL.

The V and J genes are TRBV10-2 and TRBJ2-3; the match to TRBD2 covers 8 bases. Trimming at V came to 7 bases and at J to 0 bases, leaving 3 bases not matched to a gene. The length of the CDR3 is 14 residues. The germline V gene has CDR1 WSHSY and CDR2 SAAADI. The CDR3 DNA reads TGCGCCAGCAAGGCGGGGGGTAGCACAGATACGCAGTATTTT. Translating it yields CASKAGGSTDTQYF.

The chain couples TRBV21-1 to TRBJ1-5; TRBD1 was called by the table and not checked on the DNA. TRBV21-1 is shown as a pseudogene. The CDR3 sequence is 18 residues long. Here the CDR3 DNA reads TGTGCCAGCAGCCTCAGGGGGCGGGACAGGGCGGGCAATCAGCCCCAGCATTTT. Protein: CASSLRGRDRAGNQPQHF.

This clone has a handful of counts. V and J are TRBV18 and TRBJ2-3; no clear D gene. Trimming took 2 bases from V and 4 from J, leaving 4 bases between them. This CDR3 contains 12 residues. Looked up from germline, CDR1 is KGHSH and CDR2 is LQKENI. CDR3 in amino acids: CASSPIADTQYF. Written as DNA, the CDR3 is TGTGCCAGCTCACCAATAGCAGATACGCAGTATTTT.

V is TRBV18 and J is TRBJ2-1; 14 bases agree with TRBD2. This CDR3 is 18 amino acids long. Germline V gene sequence: CDR1 KGHSH, CDR2 LQKENI. V shed 5 bases and J 7 bases; nucleotides not matched to a gene: 13. The CDR3 DNA sequence: TGTGCCAGCTCAGTCCTGCCCTCGACTAGCGGGAGGGTTAATGAGCAGTTCTTC. Its translation: CASSVLPSTSGRVNEQFF. Complete variable domain (other parts from reference TRBV18 and TRBJ2-1): NAGVMQNPRHLVRRRGQEARLRCSPMKGHSHVYWYRQLPEEGLKFMVYLQKENIIDESGMPKERFSAEFPKEGPSILRIQQVVRGDSAAYFCASSVLPSTSGRVNEQFFGPGTRLTVL.

The CDR3 protein is CASSSLSLGGYTF. In DNA form, the CDR3 reads TGTGCCAGCAGTTCCCTTTCGTTGGGTGGCTACACCTTC. V gene TRBV27 combines with J gene TRBJ1-2; D unresolved. The CDR3 has 13 residues. CDR1 is MNHEY, CDR2 SMNVEV, per germline (reference sequence). V gave up 4 bases and J gave up 7 bases, with 13 bases separating them.

The V gene is TRBV13, the J gene TRBJ2-5, with TRBD1 matching over 7 bases. After removal of 6 bases from V and 1 base from J, the junction contained 8 bases not matched to a gene. Per germline, CDR1 PRHDT and CDR2 FYEKMQ (reference sequence). This CDR3 region has 15 residues. The CDR3 spells CASSQTGTAQETQYF. DNA of the CDR3: TGTGCCAGCAGTCAGACCGGGACAGCCCAAGAGACCCAGTACTTC.

The chain links TRBV5-1 to TRBJ1-4; D may be TRBD1 (5 bases). Trimming cost V 0 bases and J 7 bases, with 13 bases left between them. This CDR3 region has 15 residues. The V gene's germline CDR1 is SGHRS and CDR2 YFSETQ. CDR3 DNA: TGCGCCAGCAGCTTGGAGGGCAGGGAAAGTGAAAAACTGTTTTTT. Protein: CASSLEGRESEKLFF.

V is TRBV5-1 and J is TRBJ2-7; TRBD2 is a possible D gene (6 bases). CDR3 length: 13 residues. V was shortened by 4 bases and J by 7 bases, with 15 bases between the two germline ends. The V gene's germline CDR1 is SGHRS and CDR2 YFSETQ. CDR3 nucleotide sequence: TGCGCCAGCAGCGACCAACGGGGAGGTGAGCAGTACTTC. As protein: CASSDQRGGEQYF.

On this clone itself: This same CDR3 is encoded by further DNA sequences in the sample. The chain couples TRBV2 to TRBJ2-6, with TRBD2 matching 7 bases. CDR3 size: 15 residues. V was pared by 3 bases and J by 2 bases, with 1 base of the junction left unmatched. Germline values: CDR1 SNHLY, CDR2 FYNNEI. In nucleotides, the CDR3 is TGTGCCAGCAGTGAGGGGGGGGCTGGGGCCAACGTCCTGACTTTC. Its translation is CASSEGGAGANVLTF.

The chain has TRBV7-9 and TRBJ1-1, with TRBD1 identical over 9 bases. From germline, CDR1 is SEHNR and CDR2 FQNEAQ (reference sequence). The CDR3 is made up of 15 amino acids. V was pared by 2 bases and J by 5 bases, with 6 bases of the junction left unmatched. CDR3 DNA: TGTGCCAGCAGCTTACCAACAGGGGGCGGAACTGAAGCTTTCTTT. Amino acid sequence: CASSLPTGGGTEAFF.

V gene TRBV5-6 combines with J gene TRBJ2-7; 8 nucleotides agree with TRBD1. V shed 4 bases and J 0 bases; nucleotides not matched to a gene: 6. Germline V gene data show CDR1 as SGHDT and CDR2 as YYEEEE. The CDR3 runs 15 residues. The CDR3 DNA reads TGTGCCAGCAGCCGAGTGACAGGGGCCTCCTACGAGCAGTACTTC. It codes for CASSRVTGASYEQYF.

The chain joins TRBV5-4 to TRBJ2-7; weak D call: TRBD1 (5 bases). The V end lost 1 base, the J end lost 2 bases, and 7 bases lay between the germline ends. Germline-derived CDR1 and CDR2 are SGHNT and YYREEE (reference sequence). CDR3 size: 13 residues. Here the CDR3 reads CASSLQGPYEQYF. In nucleotides, the CDR3 is TGTGCCAGCAGCTTGCAGGGCCCCTACGAGCAGTACTTC. Full variable domain (outside the CDR3, taken from reference TRBV5-4 and TRBJ2-7): ETGVTQSPTHLIKTRGQQVTLRCSSQSGHNTVSWYQQALGQGPQFIFQYYREEENGRGNFPPRFSGLQFPNYSSELNVNALELDDSALYLCASSLQGPYEQYFGPGTRLTVT.

In this sample, this clone turned up once. The rearrangement links TRBV5-1 to TRBJ2-7; the D is unclear. The CDR3 length is 15 residues. Germline V lookup: CDR1 SGHRS, CDR2 YFSETQ. Trimming took off 0 bases at V and 6 bases at J, with 16 bases between the two ends. The CDR3 coding sequence is TGCGCCAGCAGCTTGGCCCCCCGGCAGGATACCGAGCAGTACTTC. It yields the protein CASSLAPRQDTEQYF.

The chain joins TRBV6-1 to TRBJ2-2; D gene unclear. Trimming removed 1 base from V and 6 bases from J, with 9 bases in between. CDR3 length equals 14 residues. CDR1 is MNHNS, CDR2 SASEGT, per germline. CDR3 DNA: TGTGCCAGCAGTGAAGGGTTATTCCCCGGGGAGCTGTTTTTT. The encoded protein is CASSEGLFPGELFF.

The chain recombines TRBV28 with TRBJ2-7, with a weak D call TRBD1 (6 bases). The ends were cut back, 5 bases at V and 5 bases at J, with 13 bases in the middle. CDR1 is MDHEN, CDR2 SYDVKM, per germline. The CDR3 length is 13 residues. CDR3 bases: TGTGCCAGCAGTCCACCCAGGGGAAACGAGCAGTACTTC. Amino acids: CASSPPRGNEQYF.

The V and J genes are TRBV7-2 and TRBJ1-1; no definite D call. CDR3 length equals 13 residues. CDR1 and CDR2 (germline): SGHTA, FQGNSA. V was cut by 6 bases and J by 0 bases, with 8 bases left in between. The CDR3 region is CASSRLMNTEAFF. The CDR3 DNA reads TGTGCCAGCAGTCGACTCATGAACACTGAAGCTTTCTTT.

This chain connects TRBV19 to TRBJ2-3; the D gene is possibly TRBD2 (5 bases). Germline-derived CDR1 and CDR2 are LNHDA and SQIVND (reference sequence). Trimming took 3 bases from V and 0 from J, leaving 10 bases between them. The CDR3 has 15 residues. CDR3 loop: CASSMARESTDTQYF. The CDR3 DNA follows: TGTGCCAGTAGTATGGCTAGGGAGAGCACAGATACGCAGTATTTT.

The chain joins TRBV11-2 to TRBJ2-3, with no clear D. This CDR3 is built from 12 residues. Germline values: CDR1 SGHAT, CDR2 FQNNGV. Deletions cut 2 bases from V and 3 bases from J, with 3 bases between. CDR3 bases: TGTGCCAGCAGCTTATTTACAGATACGCAGTATTTT. Amino acid sequence: CASSLFTDTQYF.

The chain uses TRBV28 and TRBJ2-7, with D unclear. Looked up from germline, CDR1 is MDHEN and CDR2 is SYDVKM. This CDR3 is built from 14 residues. Trimming pared 7 bases from V and 0 bases from J, leaving 13 bases between. This CDR3 is CASTIGRNSYEQYF. In nucleotides, the CDR3 is TGTGCCAGCACCATAGGGCGAAACTCCTACGAGCAGTACTTC.

In this sample, this clone turned up once. This chain connects TRBV19 to TRBJ1-1; 8 nucleotides align to TRBD1. Germline V gene lookup returns CDR1 LNHDA and CDR2 SQIVND (reference sequence). V was clipped by 4 bases and J by 6 bases; unmatched bases: 10. This CDR3 spans 15 amino acids. CDR3 coding DNA: TGTGCCAGTAGTAACAAAAAGGACAGGGACTCTGAAGCTTTCTTT. Encoded protein: CASSNKKDRDSEAFF.

The genes are TRBV19 and TRBJ2-3, with TRBD2 matching 10 bases. The V segment lost 6 bases and the J segment 2 bases; nucleotides outside the gene matches: 5. This CDR3 region has 15 residues. CDR1 and CDR2 (germline): LNHDA, SQIVND (reference sequence). CDR3 residues: CASRELAGPTDTQYF. The CDR3 region has the DNA TGTGCCAGTAGAGAACTAGCGGGACCCACAGATACGCAGTATTTT.

The chain recombines TRBV18 with TRBJ2-5; D is possibly TRBD2 (5 bases). The CDR3 is made up of 13 amino acids. V dropped 0 bases and J dropped 7 bases, with 9 bases sitting between them. Per germline, CDR1 KGHSH and CDR2 LQKENI. The CDR3 nucleotides read TGTGCCAGCTCACCACCGGGCAGCGGGACCCAGTACTTC. As protein: CASSPPGSGTQYF.

The V and J genes are TRBV4-2 and TRBJ2-1; 9 bases are shared with TRBD1. The V and J ends lost 1 base and 7 bases, in that order; junction bases with no gene match: 2. There are 14 residues in the CDR3. Germline CDR1 reads LGHNA; CDR2 reads YNFKEQ. The CDR3, as DNA: TGTGCCAGCAGCCAAGGGACAGGGGAGAATGAGCAGTTCTTC. Translation: CASSQGTGENEQFF.

The CDR3 here is CASIGSYPTDTQYF. CDR3 sequence (DNA): TGTGCCAGCATCGGGAGCTATCCCACAGATACGCAGTATTTT. V is TRBV6-1 and J is TRBJ2-3, with D possibly TRBD2 on 6 matching bases. Germline V gene sequence: CDR1 MNHNS, CDR2 SASEGT. Trimming pared 7 bases from V and 2 bases from J, leaving 13 bases between. The CDR3 has 14 amino acids.

The V gene is TRBV7-3, the J gene TRBJ2-4; 8 nucleotides line up with TRBD1. The V gene end was trimmed by 2 bases and the J gene end by 0 bases; junction bases not matched to a gene: 6. Germline V gene lookup returns CDR1 SGHTA and CDR2 FQGTGA. This CDR3 has 17 amino acids. The CDR3 sequence is CASSLQGTGTAKNIQYF. The CDR3 bases are TGTGCCAGCAGCTTACAAGGGACAGGCACAGCCAAAAACATTCAGTACTTC. Variable domain in full (rest from reference TRBV7-3 and TRBJ2-4): GAGVSQTPSNKVTEKGKYVELRCDPISGHTALYWYRQSLGQGPEFLIYFQGTGAADDSGLPNDRFFAVRPEGSVSTLKIQRTERGDSAVYLCASSLQGTGTAKNIQYFGAGTRLSVL.

This chain connects TRBV19 to TRBJ2-2, with a weak D call TRBD1 (5 bases). V lost 1 base, J lost 3 bases, and 9 bases lay in between. The CDR3 loop spans 15 amino acids. Germline-derived CDR1 and CDR2 are LNHDA and SQIVND (reference sequence). The CDR3 DNA sequence: TGTGCCAGTAGTATAGGAGAAGGGGACACCGGGGAGCTGTTTTTT. Its protein product is CASSIGEGDTGELFF. Variable domain in full (rest from reference TRBV19 and TRBJ2-2): DGGITQSPKYLFRKEGQNVTLSCEQNLNHDAMYWYRQDPGQGLRLIYYSQIVNDFQKGDIAEGYSVSREKKESFPLTVTSAQKNPTAFYLCASSIGEGDTGELFFGEGSRLTVL.

This clone showed up just a few times. The V call is TRBV6-5, the J call TRBJ1-3; D is uncertain. This CDR3 comprises 11 residues. Looked up from germline, CDR1 is MNHEY and CDR2 is SVGAGI. Trimming removed 8 bases at V and 4 bases at J, with 6 bases between. CDR3 sequence (DNA): TGTGCCAGCGTGCGGGGAAACACCATATATTTT. It yields the protein CASVRGNTIYF.

The chain joins TRBV30 to TRBJ1-4, with TRBD1 as a possible D gene (5 bases). Per the germline V gene, CDR1 is GTSNPN and CDR2 is SVGIG (reference sequence). V was cut by 6 bases and J by 2 bases, with 13 bases left in between. The CDR3 sequence is 14 residues long. The DNA for the CDR3 is TGTGCCTGTCAGCGACAGACGACTAATGAAAAACTGTTTTTT. This encodes CACQRQTTNEKLFF. The full variable domain, its missing parts supplied by reference TRBV30 and TRBJ1-4, is SQTIHQWPATLVQPVGSPLSLECTVEGTSNPNLYWYRQAAGRGLQLLFYSVGIGQISSEVPQNLSASRPQDRQFILSSKKLLLSDSGFYLCACQRQTTNEKLFFGSGTQLSVL.

This clone was observed a handful of times. The J gene is TRBJ2-1, the V gene TRBV27, with 16 bases that match TRBD2. The CDR3 runs 18 residues. The V segment lost 3 bases and the J segment 12 bases; nucleotides outside the gene matches: 14. Germline lookup yields CDR1 MNHEY and CDR2 SMNVEV (reference sequence). The CDR3 DNA follows: TGTGCCAGCAGTTTGTTTACTCCGGGACTAGCGGGAGGGGTTTTGCAGTTCTTC. Translating gives CASSLFTPGLAGGVLQFF.